The 28 T cell receptor beta chains below all came from one sample that was sequenced in a study of T cells after yellow fever vaccination. Via MiXCR, TCRdb re-called the 5' RACE reads, giving one row per CDR3 protein. The table includes a few hundred thousand distinct CDR3 sequences, about 6.6% detected once. The sequences come from PBMCs, collected about 41 days after the first yellow fever vaccination. The receptors shown here come from a man younger than 35 who received the YFV17D yellow fever vaccine.

The rearrangement joins TRBV5-4 to TRBJ2-3, with D unclear. V was cut by 0 bases and J by 1 base, with 6 bases left in between. This CDR3 is 14 amino acids long. CDR1 is SGHNT, CDR2 YYREEE, per germline (reference sequence). CDR3 nucleotide sequence: TGTGCCAGCAGCTTGGTTTCTGGCACAGATACGCAGTATTTT. It codes for CASSLVSGTDTQYF.

The sample holds a few counts of this clonotype. The chain recombines TRBV20-1 with TRBJ1-2, with a possible D match to TRBD1 (5 bases). Germline V lookup: CDR1 DFQATT, CDR2 SNEGSKA (reference sequence). The CDR3 is 17 residues long. The V gene lost 3 bases and the J gene lost 7 bases, with 27 bases spanning the gap. The CDR3 sequence: CSARRSTAGRWDAGYTF. As DNA, the CDR3 is TGCAGTGCTAGGAGATCCACCGCAGGGAGATGGGACGCTGGCTACACCTTC.

The sample holds a few counts of this clonotype. The chain uses TRBV7-3 and TRBJ2-2; D not resolved. The V gene lost 5 bases and the J gene lost 0 bases, with 13 bases spanning the gap. The germline V gene encodes CDR1 SGHTA and CDR2 FQGTGA. CDR3 length: 16 amino acids. CDR3 amino acids: CASSPSEFANTGELFF. Here the CDR3 DNA reads TGTGCCAGCAGCCCGTCGGAGTTCGCGAACACCGGGGAGCTGTTTTTT.

Ten or more counts support this clonotype. At one boundary the junction diverges from the germline segment, which might be a read error. The rearrangement joins TRBV7-7 to TRBJ2-2; D may correspond to TRBD1 or TRBD2 (6 bases each). Germline-derived CDR1 and CDR2 are SSHAT and FNYEAQ (reference sequence). The CDR3 is made up of 15 amino acids. CDR3 residues: CASSLGGGYTGELFF. As DNA, the CDR3 is TGTGCTAGCAGCTTAGGAGGGGGATACACCGGGGAGCTGTTTTTT.

Only a few counts were recorded for this clonotype. The rearrangement links TRBV6-5 to TRBJ2-3; possibly TRBD1 or TRBD2 for D (5 bases each). Trimming shortened V by 0 bases and J by 4 bases, and 11 bases separated the two germline ends. The germline V gene has CDR1 MNHEY and CDR2 SVGAGI. There are 15 residues in the CDR3. This CDR3 reads CASSYSRGIADTQYF. The CDR3 DNA sequence: TGTGCCAGCAGTTACTCGAGGGGTATCGCAGATACGCAGTATTTT.

This clonotype was seen a handful of times. This CDR3 is CSARLWGGGTDTQYF. The CDR3 region has the DNA TGCAGTGCTAGACTTTGGGGCGGGGGCACAGATACGCAGTATTTT. The rearrangement uses TRBV20-1 and TRBJ2-3, with a tentative D call TRBD2 (6 bases). V lost 2 bases and J lost 1, with 13 bases in between. CDR1 DFQATT and CDR2 SNEGSKA come from the germline V gene (reference sequence). This CDR3 contains 15 residues.

In DNA form, the CDR3 reads TGTGCCAGCAGCTTCGGGATTCTGAGTAATTCACCCCTCCACTTT. This gives the protein CASSFGILSNSPLHF. The chain recombines TRBV5-6 with TRBJ1-6; no firm D call. The V gene's germline CDR1 is SGHDT and CDR2 YYEEEE. Trimming removed 2 bases at V and 6 bases at J, with 12 bases between. The CDR3 has 15 amino acids. Combining the CDR3 with reference TRBV5-6 and TRBJ1-6 gives the whole variable domain DAGVTQSPTHLIKTRGQQVTLRCSPKSGHDTVSWYQQALGQGPQFIFQYYEEEERQRGNFPDRFSGHQFPNYSSELNVNALLLGDSALYLCASSFGILSNSPLHFGNGTRLTVT.

The rearrangement joins TRBV7-2 to TRBJ2-1; D is possibly TRBD2 (6 bases). CDR3 length equals 12 residues. CDR1 and CDR2 from the germline V gene are SGHTA and FQGNSA. Trimming left V 1 base short and J 8 bases short, with 6 bases between. In DNA, the CDR3 is TGTGCCAGCAGCTTAGGGGACTATGAGCAGTTCTTC. Amino acids: CASSLGDYEQFF.

This clonotype was detected many times. This rearrangement joins TRBV11-2 to TRBJ1-2, with TRBD1 as a possible D gene (5 bases). Germline CDR1 SGHAT, CDR2 FQNNGV. This CDR3 has 16 amino acids. With 2 bases removed from V and 0 bases from J, the gap between germline ends came to 13 bases. Written as DNA, the CDR3 is TGTGCCAGCAGCTTAATTCAATGGGGCGCTAACTATGGCTACACCTTC. Translated: CASSLIQWGANYGYTF.

This clonotype showed up many times. V is TRBV7-8 and J is TRBJ1-1, with D perhaps TRBD1 (5 bases). CDR3 length equals 17 residues. V lost 5 bases to trimming and J lost 1 base, with 20 bases between them. Germline values: CDR1 SGHVS, CDR2 FQNEAQ. CDR3 DNA: TGTGCCAGCAGCCTAGGTCGAAGGACAAGAGAGAACACTGAAGCTTTCTTT. This encodes CASSLGRRTRENTEAFF.

In this sample, this clonotype turned up many times. The chain carries TRBV28 and TRBJ1-2, with D possibly being TRBD1 (5 bases). The CDR3 runs 10 residues. Trimming shortened V by 8 bases and J by 5 bases, and 6 bases separated the two germline ends. In germline, CDR1 is MDHEN, CDR2 SYDVKM. The CDR3 loop is CASGGYGYTF. CDR3 coding DNA: TGTGCCAGCGGGGGATATGGCTACACCTTC.

The J gene is TRBJ2-1, the V gene TRBV29-1; possibly TRBD1 or TRBD2 for D (5 bases each). The CDR3 covers 17 residues. Trimming took off 0 bases at V and 0 bases at J, with 15 bases between the two ends. Germline lookup yields CDR1 SQVTM and CDR2 ANQGSEA. The CDR3 DNA reads TGCAGCGTTGAAGATCGAGGACGGGGCAGCTCCTACAATGAGCAGTTCTTC. This sequence encodes CSVEDRGRGSSYNEQFF.

Only a few counts were recorded for this clonotype. This sequence joins TRBV5-1 and TRBJ2-1; the D is unclear. Germline CDR1 SGHRS, CDR2 YFSETQ. V gave up 9 bases and J gave up 10 bases, with 23 bases separating them. The CDR3 is 14 residues long. CDR3 residues: CATASQSFLLEQFF. CDR3 sequence (DNA): TGCGCCACCGCTTCCCAATCTTTCCTATTGGAGCAGTTCTTC.

This clonotype has more than one count but fewer than ten. CDR3 DNA: TGTGCCAGCACGGAACAGGGGAACACTGAAGCTTTCTTT. Residues: CASTEQGNTEAFF. This chain connects TRBV25-1 to TRBJ1-1; tentatively, D is TRBD1 (6 bases). Germline V gene lookup returns CDR1 MGHDK and CDR2 SYGVNS. The V end was cut by 7 bases, the J end by 1 base, with 10 bases between. This CDR3 contains 13 residues.

This chain links TRBV12-3 or TRBV12-4 with TRBJ2-3; 10 bases line up with TRBD2. Germline trimming cut 2 bases from V and 2 bases from J; bases unmatched to any gene: 16. The CDR3 consists of 20 residues. CDR3 sequence (DNA): TGTGCCAGCAGTTTATTCCTCCCCTCAGAGCGGGGGGGATACACAGATACGCAGTATTTT. This encodes CASSLFLPSERGGYTDTQYF.

This chain links TRBV7-3 with TRBJ2-3; 11 bases align to TRBD1. The CDR3 totals 16 residues. J lost 3 bases, V lost 1 base, and 3 bases had no gene match. CDR1 and CDR2 (germline): SGHTA, FQGTGA. In DNA form, the CDR3 reads TGTGCCAGCAGCTTAAGGACAGGGGGCTTAACAGATACGCAGTATTTT. Protein product: CASSLRTGGLTDTQYF.

The chain combines TRBV11-2 with TRBJ2-5; TRBD2 might be the D (7 bases). Trimming pared 1 base from V and 4 bases from J, leaving 16 bases between. The CDR3 contains 16 residues. In germline, CDR1 is SGHAT, CDR2 FQNNGV. CDR3 loop: CASSLVGGAPVETQYF. The CDR3, as DNA: TGTGCCAGCAGCTTAGTTGGGGGGGCGCCGGTAGAGACCCAGTACTTC.

There are many counts of this clonotype. CDR3 loop: CASSRSGQGLSGYTF. The CDR3, as DNA: TGTGCCAGCAGCCGTTCTGGGCAGGGGCTCTCCGGCTACACCTTC. The chain joins TRBV7-2 to TRBJ1-2; perhaps TRBD1 as D (6 bases). Germline V gene data show CDR1 as SGHTA and CDR2 as FQGNSA. The length of the CDR3 is 15 residues. V was shortened by 5 bases and J by 8 bases, with 21 bases between the two germline ends.

This clonotype was counted between two and nine times. CDR3 DNA sequence: TGTGCCACCAGTGATGGCCACCTCCATGAGCAGTTCTTC. This codes for CATSDGHLHEQFF. The chain employs TRBV24-1 and TRBJ2-1; D not resolved. CDR1 KGHDR and CDR2 SFDVKD come from the germline V gene. Trimming pared 3 bases from V and 8 bases from J, leaving 10 bases between. The CDR3 loop spans 13 amino acids.

This clonotype was detected a few times. The gene calls are TRBV10-3 and TRBJ1-1; D unclear. The CDR3 runs 13 residues. The V gene lost 7 bases and the J gene lost 5 bases, with 14 bases spanning the gap. Per germline, CDR1 ENHRY and CDR2 SYGVKD. CDR3 DNA: TGTGCCATCACCAGCAGCGAGCAGACTGAAGCTTTCTTT. Protein sequence: CAITSSEQTEAFF.

The chain combines TRBV20-1 with TRBJ2-1; no clear D gene. The CDR3 is 11 amino acids. V was clipped by 1 base and J by 10 bases, with 8 bases between them. Germline values: CDR1 DFQATT, CDR2 SNEGSKA (reference sequence). CDR3 sequence (DNA): TGCAGTGCTAGAGGCGAAGGGGAGCAGTTCTTC. The encoded protein is CSARGEGEQFF.

This clonotype was seen only a few times. The chain carries TRBV20-1 and TRBJ1-1; D gene uncertain. Trimming shortened V by 0 bases and J by 3 bases, and 17 bases separated the two germline ends. This CDR3 has 16 amino acids. CDR1 is DFQATT and CDR2 is SNEGSKA in the germline V gene (reference sequence). CDR3 sequence (DNA): TGCAGTGCTAGAGATTGGATCAGAAGGTCGGACACTGAAGCTTTCTTT. Its translation: CSARDWIRRSDTEAFF.

The rearrangement uses TRBV4-1 and TRBJ2-1; D not resolved. The length of the CDR3 is 11 residues. Germline V gene lookup returns CDR1 MGHRA and CDR2 YSYEKL. V was cut by 7 bases and J by 7 bases, with 8 bases left in between. CDR3 nucleotide sequence: TGCGCCAGCACGGGTGGAAATGAGCAGTTCTTC. As protein: CASTGGNEQFF.

V usage is TRBV5-1 and J usage is TRBJ2-7; D is perhaps TRBD2 (6 bases). Germline assignment: CDR1 SGHRS and CDR2 YFSETQ. This CDR3 region has 21 residues. Trimming took off 4 bases at V and 3 bases at J, with 35 bases between the two ends. For the CDR3, the DNA is TGCGCCAGCAGCCGAAATCAACCACTAGCCACCATAACAAGTACGAACTACGAGCAGTACTTC. It yields the protein CASSRNQPLATITSTNYEQYF.

This clonotype showed up many times. The CDR3 nucleotides read TGTGCCAGCAGCTCGGGTCTCTCTGGGGCCAACGTCCTGACTTTC. Translation gives CASSSGLSGANVLTF. The chain has TRBV7-3 and TRBJ2-6; no reliable D call. Germline assignment: CDR1 SGHTA and CDR2 FQGTGA. The CDR3 is 15 amino acids. V gave up 4 bases and J gave up 0 bases, with 7 bases separating them.

This clonotype was detected a few times. The gene calls are TRBV12-3 or TRBV12-4 and TRBJ2-5; D is uncertain. This CDR3 has 14 amino acids. V was trimmed by 5 bases and J by 0 bases, leaving 10 bases between them. This CDR3 is CASSLRTDQETQYF. The CDR3 nucleotides read TGTGCCAGCAGTCTGAGGACGGACCAAGAGACCCAGTACTTC.

At least ten counts were recorded for this clonotype. The chain uses TRBV3-1 and TRBJ2-5, with unresolved D. This CDR3 spans 13 amino acids. Trimming removed 1 base at V and 2 bases at J, with 5 bases between. CDR1 and CDR2 (germline): LGHDT, YNNKEL (reference sequence). CDR3 in amino acids: CASSQGQQETQYF. For the CDR3, the DNA is TGTGCCAGCAGCCAAGGGCAGCAAGAGACCCAGTACTTC.

CDR3 DNA sequence: TGCGCCAGCAGCTCTAACCGGGACCCATCCTACAATGAGCAGTTCTTC. This encodes CASSSNRDPSYNEQFF. V and J are TRBV5-1 and TRBJ2-1; the D call may be TRBD1 or TRBD2 (5 bases each). Trimming cost V 3 bases and J 1 base, with 14 bases left between them. Germline CDR1 is SGHRS and CDR2 is YFSETQ. The CDR3 totals 16 residues. Drawing the rest from reference TRBV5-1 and TRBJ2-1, the complete variable domain is KAGVTQTPRYLIKTRGQQVTLSCSPISGHRSVSWYQQTPGQGLQFLFEYFSETQRNKGNFPGRFSGRQFSNSRSEMNVSTLELGDSALYLCASSSNRDPSYNEQFFGPGTRLTVL.